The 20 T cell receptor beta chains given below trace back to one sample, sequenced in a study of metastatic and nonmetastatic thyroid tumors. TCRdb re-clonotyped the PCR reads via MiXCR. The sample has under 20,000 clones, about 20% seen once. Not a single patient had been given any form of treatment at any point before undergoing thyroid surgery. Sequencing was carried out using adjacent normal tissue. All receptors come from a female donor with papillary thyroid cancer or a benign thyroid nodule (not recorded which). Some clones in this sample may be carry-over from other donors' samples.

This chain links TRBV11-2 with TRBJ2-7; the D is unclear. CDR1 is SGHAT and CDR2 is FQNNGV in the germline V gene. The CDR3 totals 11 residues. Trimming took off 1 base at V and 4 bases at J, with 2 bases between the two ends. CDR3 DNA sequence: TGTGCCAGCAGCTTAGTTTACGAGCAGTACTTC. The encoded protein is CASSLVYEQYF.

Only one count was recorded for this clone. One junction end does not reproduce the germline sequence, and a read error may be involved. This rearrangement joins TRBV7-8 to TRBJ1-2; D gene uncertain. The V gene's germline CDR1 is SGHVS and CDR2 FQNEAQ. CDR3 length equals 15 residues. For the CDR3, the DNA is TGTGCCAGCAGCTTAGGCTGCGCTTCTAACTGTGGCTGCACCTTC. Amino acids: CASSLGCASNCGCTF.

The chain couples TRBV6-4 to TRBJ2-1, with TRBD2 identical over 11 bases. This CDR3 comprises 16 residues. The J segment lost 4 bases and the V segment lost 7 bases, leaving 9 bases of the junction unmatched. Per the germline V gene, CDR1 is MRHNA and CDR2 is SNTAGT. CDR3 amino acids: CASIRPLAGGYNEQFF. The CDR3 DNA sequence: TGTGCCAGCATCAGACCTCTAGCGGGAGGATACAATGAGCAGTTCTTC.

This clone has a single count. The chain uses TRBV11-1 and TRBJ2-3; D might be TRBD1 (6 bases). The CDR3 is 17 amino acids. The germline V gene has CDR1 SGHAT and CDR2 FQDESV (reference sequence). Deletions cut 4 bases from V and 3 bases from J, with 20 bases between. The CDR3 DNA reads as TGTGCCAGCAGCTCAAACCAAGGACAGTCTTTTACAGATACGCAGTATTTT. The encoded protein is CASSSNQGQSFTDTQYF.

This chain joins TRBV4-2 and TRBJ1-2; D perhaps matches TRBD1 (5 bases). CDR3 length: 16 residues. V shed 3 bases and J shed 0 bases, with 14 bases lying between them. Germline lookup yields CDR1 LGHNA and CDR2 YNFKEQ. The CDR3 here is CASSQTVGGANYGYTF. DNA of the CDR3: TGTGCCAGCAGCCAGACGGTGGGGGGGGCTAACTATGGCTACACCTTC.

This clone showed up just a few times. CDR3 residues: CSAFKRTQGPEQYF. As DNA, the CDR3 is TGCAGTGCTTTTAAGCGGACACAGGGACCCGAGCAGTACTTC. The chain uses TRBV20-1 and TRBJ2-7, with D possibly TRBD1 on 6 matching bases. This CDR3 is 14 amino acids long. Between the trimmed V and J ends, which lost 5 bases and 6 bases, there was a span of 20 bases. The V gene's germline CDR1 is DFQATT and CDR2 SNEGSKA (reference sequence).

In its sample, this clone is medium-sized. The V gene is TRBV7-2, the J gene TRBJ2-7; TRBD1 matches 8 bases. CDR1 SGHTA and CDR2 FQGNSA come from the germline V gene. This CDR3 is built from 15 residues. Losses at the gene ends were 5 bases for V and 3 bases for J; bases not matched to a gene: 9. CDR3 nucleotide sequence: TGTGCCAGCAGCCACAACTCGGGACAGGTCTACGAGCAGTACTTC. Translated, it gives CASSHNSGQVYEQYF.

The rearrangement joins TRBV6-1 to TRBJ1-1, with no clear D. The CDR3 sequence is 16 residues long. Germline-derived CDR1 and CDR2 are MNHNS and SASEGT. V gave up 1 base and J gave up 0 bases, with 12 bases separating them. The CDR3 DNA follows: TGTGCCAGCAGTGAAGTACGGTGGCGCCTGAACACTGAAGCTTTCTTT. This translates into CASSEVRWRLNTEAFF.

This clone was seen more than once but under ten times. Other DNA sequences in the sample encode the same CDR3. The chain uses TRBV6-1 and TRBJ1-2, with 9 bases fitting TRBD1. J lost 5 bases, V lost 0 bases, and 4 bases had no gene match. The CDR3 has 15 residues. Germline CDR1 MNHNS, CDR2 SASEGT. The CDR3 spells CASSEAGQGRYGYTF. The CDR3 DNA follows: TGTGCCAGCAGTGAAGCTGGACAGGGGAGGTATGGCTACACCTTC.

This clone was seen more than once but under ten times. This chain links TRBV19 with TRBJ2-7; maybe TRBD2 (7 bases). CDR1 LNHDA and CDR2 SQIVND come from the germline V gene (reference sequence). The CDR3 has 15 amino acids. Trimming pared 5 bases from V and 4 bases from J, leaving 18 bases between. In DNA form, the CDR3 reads TGTGCCAGTAGTCCGGCGGGGGCGAACGGATACGAGCAGTACTTC. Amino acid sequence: CASSPAGANGYEQYF. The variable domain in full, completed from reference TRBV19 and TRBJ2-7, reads DGGITQSPKYLFRKEGQNVTLSCEQNLNHDAMYWYRQDPGQGLRLIYYSQIVNDFQKGDIAEGYSVSREKKESFPLTVTSAQKNPTAFYLCASSPAGANGYEQYFGPGTRLTVT.

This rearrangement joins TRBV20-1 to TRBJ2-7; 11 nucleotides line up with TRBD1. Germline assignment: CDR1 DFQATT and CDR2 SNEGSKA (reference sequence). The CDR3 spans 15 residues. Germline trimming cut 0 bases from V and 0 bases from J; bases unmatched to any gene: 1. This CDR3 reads CSAREGTGGSYEQYF. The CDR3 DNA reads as TGCAGTGCTAGAGAAGGGACAGGGGGCTCCTACGAGCAGTACTTC.

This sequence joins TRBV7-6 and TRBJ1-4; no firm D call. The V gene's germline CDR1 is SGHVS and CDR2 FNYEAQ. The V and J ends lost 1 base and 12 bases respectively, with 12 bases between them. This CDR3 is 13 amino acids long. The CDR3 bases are TGTGCCAGCAGCTTAGGCCCCGGGGATGAACTGTTTTTT. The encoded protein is CASSLGPGDELFF.

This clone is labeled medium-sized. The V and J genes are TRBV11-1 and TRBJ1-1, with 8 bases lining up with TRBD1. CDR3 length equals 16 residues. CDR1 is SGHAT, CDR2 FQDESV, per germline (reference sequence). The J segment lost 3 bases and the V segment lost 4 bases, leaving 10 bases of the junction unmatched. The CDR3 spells CASSSGRTGLYTEAFF. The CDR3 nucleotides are TGTGCCAGCAGCTCCGGTCGGACAGGGTTGTACACTGAAGCTTTCTTT.

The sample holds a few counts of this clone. The DNA for the CDR3 is TGTGCCAGCAGTCCGGGGACAGGGCTGCTGGAGCTGTTTTTT. This translates into CASSPGTGLLELFF. The V call is TRBV6-2 or TRBV6-3, the J call TRBJ2-2; 9 nucleotides agree with TRBD1. The CDR3 contains 14 residues. CDR1 and CDR2 from the germline V gene are MNHEY and SVGEGT. J gave up 10 bases and V 5 bases, and 8 bases lay outside the gene matches.

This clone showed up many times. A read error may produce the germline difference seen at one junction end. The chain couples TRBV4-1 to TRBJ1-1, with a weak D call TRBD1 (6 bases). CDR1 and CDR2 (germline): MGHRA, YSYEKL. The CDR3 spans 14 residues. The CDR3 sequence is CASSQGGQNTETFF. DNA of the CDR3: TGCGCCAGCAGCCAGGGGGGGCAGAACACTGAAACTTTCTTT.

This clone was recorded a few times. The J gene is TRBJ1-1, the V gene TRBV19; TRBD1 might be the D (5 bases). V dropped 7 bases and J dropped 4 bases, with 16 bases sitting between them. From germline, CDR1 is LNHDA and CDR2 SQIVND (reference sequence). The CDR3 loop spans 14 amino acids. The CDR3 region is CASILSGRGTEAFF. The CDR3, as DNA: TGTGCCAGTATCCTCAGTGGTAGGGGCACTGAAGCTTTCTTT. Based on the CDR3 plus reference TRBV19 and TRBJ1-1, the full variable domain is DGGITQSPKYLFRKEGQNVTLSCEQNLNHDAMYWYRQDPGQGLRLIYYSQIVNDFQKGDIAEGYSVSREKKESFPLTVTSAQKNPTAFYLCASILSGRGTEAFFGQGTRLTVV.

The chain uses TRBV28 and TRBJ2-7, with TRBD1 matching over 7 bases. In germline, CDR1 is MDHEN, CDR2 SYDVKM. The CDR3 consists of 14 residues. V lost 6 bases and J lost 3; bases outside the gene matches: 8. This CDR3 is CASSFVQGLYEQYF. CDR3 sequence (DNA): TGTGCCAGCAGCTTTGTACAGGGGCTCTACGAGCAGTACTTC.

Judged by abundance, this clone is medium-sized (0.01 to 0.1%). The CDR3 bases are TGTGCCAGCAGGGGGTCCACAGGGTCCACCGGGGAGCTGTTTTTT. This encodes CASRGSTGSTGELFF. The chain combines TRBV6-1 with TRBJ2-2; D is perhaps TRBD1 (6 bases). Trimming took 6 bases from V and 4 from J, leaving 15 bases between them. Germline V gives CDR1 MNHNS, CDR2 SASEGT. The CDR3 extends over 15 amino acids.

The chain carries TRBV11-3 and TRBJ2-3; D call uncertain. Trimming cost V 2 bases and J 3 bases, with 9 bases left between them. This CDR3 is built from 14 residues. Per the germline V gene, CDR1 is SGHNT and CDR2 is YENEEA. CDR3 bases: TGTGCCAGCAGCTTACAAGCGAGTACAGATACGCAGTATTTT. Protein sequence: CASSLQASTDTQYF.

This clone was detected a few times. This chain's CDR3 is CASSFQEERVYTQYF. The CDR3 nucleotides are TGTGCCAGCAGCTTTCAGGAGGAACGGGTATATACGCAGTATTTT. This sequence joins TRBV7-2 and TRBJ2-3, with a weak D call TRBD2 (5 bases). Germline values: CDR1 SGHTA, CDR2 FQGNSA. Trimming shortened V by 3 bases and J by 7 bases, and 17 bases separated the two germline ends. CDR3 length: 15 residues. Together with reference TRBV7-2 and TRBJ2-3, the CDR3 gives the full variable domain: GAGVSQSPSNKVTEKGKDVELRCDPISGHTALYWYRQSLGQGLEFLIYFQGNSAPDKSGLPSDRFSAERTGGSVSTLTIQRTQQEDSAVYLCASSFQEERVYTQYFGPGTRLTVL.